What follows are 26 T cell receptor beta chains derived from one specimen sequenced in a study of OX40 agonist ivuxolimab in advanced cancers. Sequencing was performed with immunoSEQ multiplex PCR; in TCRdb, only in-frame clones are kept and a portion is missing. The sample holds roughly 50,000 clones, approximately 91% seen once. The source was CD4+ or CD8+ T cells sorted from blood, collected in a trial of the OX40 agonist ivuxolimab. The receptors were gathered from an adult with an advanced solid tumor such as melanoma, head and neck, liver or kidney cancer.

This clone has a handful of counts. This rearrangement joins TRBV7-9 to TRBJ1-1, with 9 bases that match TRBD1. The length of the CDR3 is 15 residues. J lost 2 bases, V lost 5 bases, and 6 bases had no gene match. Looked up from germline, CDR1 is SEHNR and CDR2 is FQNEAQ (reference sequence). The CDR3 sequence is CASSPGTGLNTEAFF. The CDR3 nucleotides read TGTGCCAGCAGCCCCGGGACAGGGTTAAACACTGAAGCTTTCTTT.

V and J are TRBV28 and TRBJ2-7, with TRBD1 matching over 8 bases. Trimming at V came to 5 bases and at J to 5 bases, leaving 11 bases not matched to a gene. The length of the CDR3 is 15 residues. In germline, CDR1 is MDHEN, CDR2 SYDVKM. CDR3 loop: CASSPLPAGGHEQYF. CDR3 DNA: TGTGCCAGCAGTCCTCTTCCCGCAGGGGGCCACGAGCAGTACTTC.

In DNA, the CDR3 is TGTGCCAGCAGAGCCGGGACAGCCTATGGCTACACCTTC. Amino acid sequence: CASRAGTAYGYTF. This chain joins TRBV28 and TRBJ1-2; 7 bases fit TRBD1. Germline V gene lookup returns CDR1 MDHEN and CDR2 SYDVKM. The CDR3 consists of 13 residues. Trimming took 6 bases from V and 4 from J; bases not matched to a gene: 5.

CDR3 sequence (DNA): TGTGCCAGCAGCCCAGTCGACAGGGGGAACACTGAAGCTTTCTTT. Translating it yields CASSPVDRGNTEAFF. This chain connects TRBV28 to TRBJ1-1; TRBD1 matches at 8 bases. Unmatched junction bases numbered 7, after V lost 6 bases and J lost 1 base. CDR1 and CDR2 from the germline V gene are MDHEN and SYDVKM. The CDR3 sequence is 15 residues long.

The chain has TRBV9 and TRBJ2-1; TRBD2 is a possible D gene (5 bases). Germline V gene sequence: CDR1 SGDLS, CDR2 YYNGEE. V was cut by 0 bases and J by 7 bases, with 17 bases left in between. The length of the CDR3 is 16 residues. The CDR3 region is CASSVDPSQYMNEQFF. The CDR3 nucleotides are TGTGCCAGCAGCGTAGATCCTAGCCAATACATGAATGAGCAGTTCTTC.

J is TRBJ2-2 and V is TRBV6-1; the D gene could be TRBD1 or TRBD2 (5 bases each). The CDR3 runs 12 residues. The V end was cut by 6 bases, the J end by 8 bases, with 10 bases between. The germline CDR1 and CDR2 sequences are MNHNS and SASEGT. The CDR3 loop reads CASRGVPGELFF. For the CDR3, the DNA is TGTGCCAGCAGGGGGGTTCCAGGGGAGCTGTTTTTT.

This chain connects TRBV7-3 to TRBJ1-2, with a tentative D call TRBD1 (6 bases). This CDR3 region has 12 residues. V gave up 4 bases and J gave up 6 bases, with 9 bases separating them. CDR1 and CDR2 (germline): SGHTA, FQGTGA. The CDR3 sequence: CASSSQGDGYTF. CDR3 DNA sequence: TGTGCCAGCAGCTCACAGGGAGATGGCTACACCTTC. The full variable domain, completed using reference TRBV7-3 and TRBJ1-2, is GAGVSQTPSNKVTEKGKYVELRCDPISGHTALYWYRQSLGQGPEFLIYFQGTGAADDSGLPNDRFFAVRPEGSVSTLKIQRTERGDSAVYLCASSSQGDGYTFGSGTRLTVV.

The chain employs TRBV28 and TRBJ1-1; TRBD1 agrees at 7 bases. The CDR3 runs 14 residues. The germline CDR1 and CDR2 sequences are MDHEN and SYDVKM. Germline trimming cut 6 bases from V and 0 bases from J; bases unmatched to any gene: 4. Written as DNA, the CDR3 is TGTGCCAGCAGAGACAGGGCCATGAACACTGAAGCTTTCTTT. Protein product: CASRDRAMNTEAFF.

The rearrangement uses TRBV7-9 and TRBJ2-1; D remains ambiguous. This CDR3 is built from 12 residues. Trimming cost V 4 bases and J 10 bases, with 11 bases left between them. Germline CDR1 reads SEHNR; CDR2 reads FQNEAQ (reference sequence). CDR3 residues: CASSYSSDEQFF. Written as DNA, the CDR3 is TGTGCCAGCAGCTACAGCAGTGACGAGCAGTTCTTC.

This chain joins TRBV28 and TRBJ2-7; TRBD2 is a possible D gene (5 bases). V lost 5 bases and J lost 6, with 20 bases in between. Germline CDR1 reads MDHEN; CDR2 reads SYDVKM. CDR3 length: 15 amino acids. The CDR3 DNA reads TGTGCCAGCAGTCCTTCGGGCCGCCCCGGAGGCGAGCAGTACGTC. This translates into CASSPSGRPGGEQYV.

The chain joins TRBV4-1 to TRBJ2-5; D gene uncertain. Deletions cut 4 bases from V and 3 bases from J, with 12 bases between. CDR1 MGHRA and CDR2 YSYEKL come from the germline V gene. The CDR3 has 14 amino acids. CDR3: CASSPQAWEETQYF. CDR3 sequence (DNA): TGCGCCAGCAGCCCCCAGGCCTGGGAAGAGACCCAGTACTTC.

The J gene is TRBJ1-2, the V gene TRBV28; 7 bases align to TRBD1. Trimming removed 5 bases from V and 4 bases from J; junction bases left unmatched: 7. The CDR3 runs 14 residues. Per germline, CDR1 MDHEN and CDR2 SYDVKM. The CDR3 sequence: CASSPLTGSYGYTF. The CDR3 DNA follows: TGTGCCAGCAGTCCGTTGACAGGGAGCTATGGCTACACCTTC.

This clone occurred once. The rearrangement joins TRBV10-3 to TRBJ2-7; D is uncertain. V lost 0 bases and J lost 3, with 6 bases in between. CDR1 and CDR2 from the germline V gene are ENHRY and SYGVKD. The CDR3 contains 13 residues. CDR3 bases: TGTGCCATCAGTGAGTCAAGGAGCTACGAGCAGTACTTC. Translation gives CAISESRSYEQYF.

The chain is built from TRBV13 and TRBJ2-5; 9 nucleotides line up with TRBD1. The J segment lost 4 bases and the V segment lost 2 bases, leaving 5 bases of the junction unmatched. This CDR3 spans 15 amino acids. CDR1 is PRHDT, CDR2 FYEKMQ, per germline (reference sequence). The CDR3 nucleotides read TGTGCCAGCAGCTTAACAGGGGGCGGGAGAGAGACCCAGTACTTC. This gives the protein CASSLTGGGRETQYF. Complete variable domain (other parts from reference TRBV13 and TRBJ2-5): AAGVIQSPRHLIKEKRETATLKCYPIPRHDTVYWYQQGPGQDPQFLISFYEKMQSDKGSIPDRFSAQQFSDYHSELNMSSLELGDSALYFCASSLTGGGRETQYFGPGTRLLVL.

The chain uses TRBV7-9 and TRBJ1-4, with D perhaps matching TRBD1 (5 bases). In germline, CDR1 is SEHNR, CDR2 FQNEAQ (reference sequence). The CDR3 extends over 14 amino acids. Trimming cost V 5 bases and J 3 bases, with 10 bases left between them. This chain's CDR3 is CASSGEGPNEKLFF. The CDR3 nucleotides read TGTGCCAGCAGCGGCGAGGGACCTAATGAAAAACTGTTTTTT. The full variable domain, its missing parts supplied by reference TRBV7-9 and TRBJ1-4, is DTGVSQNPRHKITKRGQNVTFRCDPISEHNRLYWYRQTLGQGPEFLTYFQNEAQLEKSRLLSDRFSAERPKGSFSTLEIQRTEQGDSAMYLCASSGEGPNEKLFFGSGTQLSVL.

The chain joins TRBV5-6 to TRBJ2-5; TRBD1 might be the D (5 bases). CDR1 is SGHDT and CDR2 is YYEEEE in the germline V gene. This CDR3 is 14 amino acids long. V was trimmed by 0 bases and J by 2 bases, leaving 8 bases between them. The CDR3, as DNA: TGTGCCAGCAGCTTGGGACAGCTACAAGAGACCCAGTACTTC. It translates to CASSLGQLQETQYF.

The chain recombines TRBV5-8 with TRBJ2-1; D gene unclear. V was clipped by 4 bases and J by 3 bases, with 2 bases between them. The V gene's germline CDR1 is SGHTS and CDR2 YDEGEE. The CDR3 is 11 amino acids. The CDR3 spells CASSLYNEQFF. The CDR3 nucleotides are TGTGCCAGCAGCCTCTACAATGAGCAGTTCTTC.

This chain connects TRBV10-2 to TRBJ2-1; 8 nucleotides align to TRBD2. The CDR3 spans 15 residues. V was clipped by 8 bases and J by 5 bases; unmatched bases: 11. Germline V gene lookup returns CDR1 WSHSY and CDR2 SAAADI. The CDR3 nucleotides read TGCGCCAGCCGCGACTCGAGCGGGGGTCACAATGAGCAGTTCTTC. This translates into CASRDSSGGHNEQFF.

This rearrangement joins TRBV5-1 to TRBJ1-1, with a weak D call TRBD1 (5 bases). Germline V gene sequence: CDR1 SGHRS, CDR2 YFSETQ. V gave up 0 bases and J gave up 3 bases, with 12 bases separating them. CDR3 size: 15 residues. CDR3: CASSLVGGTDTEAFF. The CDR3 coding sequence is TGCGCCAGCAGCTTGGTTGGGGGGACGGACACTGAAGCTTTCTTT.

The chain links TRBV27 to TRBJ2-1, with D possibly TRBD2 on 5 matching bases. The CDR3 consists of 16 residues. The germline V gene encodes CDR1 MNHEY and CDR2 SMNVEV (reference sequence). Between the trimmed V and J ends, which lost 0 bases and 2 bases, there was a span of 11 bases. For the CDR3, the DNA is TGTGCCAGCAGTTTATCGGTCGCCGGGACCTACAATGAGCAGTTCTTC. Encoded protein: CASSLSVAGTYNEQFF.

The rearrangement joins TRBV27 to TRBJ2-1; D perhaps matches TRBD1 (5 bases). The V end lost 5 bases, the J end lost 9 bases, and 8 bases lay between the germline ends. The CDR3 spans 11 residues. Looked up from germline, CDR1 is MNHEY and CDR2 is SMNVEV (reference sequence). CDR3: CASSPGAEQFF. The CDR3 DNA reads TGTGCCAGCAGTCCTGGGGCTGAGCAGTTCTTC.

This clone appeared a single time. V and J are TRBV9 and TRBJ2-2; TRBD1 matches at 10 bases. The V gene end was trimmed by 3 bases and the J gene end by 6 bases; junction bases not matched to a gene: 14. Germline V gene lookup returns CDR1 SGDLS and CDR2 YYNGEE. The CDR3 is 18 residues long. The CDR3 region is CASSDRDRGHTWAGELFF. CDR3 DNA: TGTGCCAGCAGCGACCGGGACAGGGGACATACTTGGGCCGGGGAGCTGTTTTTT.

Regarding this clone: The sample has other DNA sequences that encode this CDR3 too. This rearrangement joins TRBV9 to TRBJ2-5; D may be TRBD1 (6 bases). The ends were cut back, 0 bases at V and 4 bases at J, with 13 bases in the middle. Per germline, CDR1 SGDLS and CDR2 YYNGEE. The CDR3 sequence is 15 residues long. As DNA, the CDR3 is TGTGCCAGCAGCGTAGATTCAGGGGCGGGAGAGACCCAGTACTTC. This encodes CASSVDSGAGETQYF.

Here the CDR3 reads CASSLVYSNQPQHF. CDR3 coding DNA: TGTGCCAGCAGCTTGGTATATAGCAATCAGCCCCAGCATTTT. The V and J genes are TRBV5-8 and TRBJ1-5; D is ambiguous. This CDR3 spans 14 amino acids. Germline V gives CDR1 SGHTS, CDR2 YDEGEE. V lost 0 bases and J 0 bases, leaving 4 bases between the germline ends.

By share, this clone ranks as medium-sized. The gene calls are TRBV6-1 and TRBJ1-1; D is perhaps TRBD1 (6 bases). Trimming took 6 bases from V and 13 from J, leaving 15 bases between them. The CDR3 spans 11 residues. Germline V gene data show CDR1 as MNHNS and CDR2 as SASEGT. CDR3 sequence reads: CASSQSNRVFF. The CDR3 nucleotides are TGTGCCAGCAGCCAATCGAACAGGGTTTTCTTT.

Regarding this clone: Sequence at one end of the junction differs from germline and may be a read error. The J gene is TRBJ2-2, the V gene TRBV7-6; D is undetermined. The germline gives CDR1 SGHVS, CDR2 FNYEAQ. This CDR3 is 14 amino acids long. The chain's CDR3 is CASSLAANPGELFF. For the CDR3, the DNA is TGTGCCAGCAGCTTAGCGGCGAACCCCGGGGAGCTGTTTTTT. The full variable domain, rest sourced from reference TRBV7-6 and TRBJ2-2, is GAGVSQSPRYKVTKRGQDVALRCDPISGHVSLYWYRQALGQGPEFLTYFNYEAQQDKSGLPNDRFSAERPEGSISTLTIQRTEQRDSAMYRCASSLAANPGELFFGEGSRLTVL.